This entry lists 15 T cell receptor beta chains sequenced from one sample in a study of blood T cells in healthy people across ages. The authors ran a second PCR of roughly 6 to 12 cycles using a sample-barcoded 5' primer and a J-beta primer mix. TCRdb processed the 5' RACE reads anew with MiXCR; each CDR3 protein has one entry. In the table there are approximately 600,000 distinct CDR3 sequences, roughly 58% of which are singletons. Sequencing used blood. These receptors originate from a man in his 60s in good health.

This clonotype has only a few counts. The V and J genes are TRBV5-5 and TRBJ2-7; D is uncertain. Trimming removed 4 bases from V and 5 bases from J, with 13 bases in between. Germline lookup yields CDR1 SGHKS and CDR2 YYEKEE (reference sequence). CDR3 length: 13 residues. This chain's CDR3 is CASSPSTIHEQYF. CDR3 bases: TGTGCCAGCAGCCCGTCGACAATCCACGAGCAGTACTTC.

V and J are TRBV7-9 and TRBJ1-2; TRBD1 aligns across 10 bases. Trimming removed 4 bases from V and 8 bases from J; junction bases left unmatched: 7. The germline V gene has CDR1 SEHNR and CDR2 FQNEAQ (reference sequence). The length of the CDR3 is 14 residues. CDR3 protein: CASSSDRGQRGYTF. In DNA form, the CDR3 reads TGTGCCAGCAGCTCCGACAGGGGGCAAAGGGGCTACACCTTC. The full variable domain, with the rest looked up from reference TRBV7-9 and TRBJ1-2, is DTGVSQNPRHKITKRGQNVTFRCDPISEHNRLYWYRQTLGQGPEFLTYFQNEAQLEKSRLLSDRFSAERPKGSFSTLEIQRTEQGDSAMYLCASSSDRGQRGYTFGSGTRLTVV.

This chain joins TRBV6-7 and TRBJ2-5, with D perhaps TRBD1 or TRBD2 (5 bases each). TRBV6-7 belongs to the ORF category, with a function that is uncertain. V lost 7 bases and J 1 base, leaving 10 bases between the germline ends. CDR3 size: 13 residues. In nucleotides, the CDR3 is TGTGCCAGCAAGAGGGACCTCCAAGAGACCCAGTACTTC. Protein product: CASKRDLQETQYF.

This clonotype has just a few counts. The chain uses TRBV29-1 and TRBJ2-7; 11 bases line up with TRBD1. Trimming removed 6 bases from V and 7 bases from J; junction bases left unmatched: 5. Per germline, CDR1 SQVTM and CDR2 ANQGSEA. The CDR3 loop spans 12 amino acids. The CDR3, as DNA: TGCAGCGTCAGGACAGGGGGCAAAGAGCAGTACTTC. This codes for CSVRTGGKEQYF.

CDR3 loop: CASSEYQGTAFF. DNA of the CDR3: TGTGCCAGCAGTGAGTACCAGGGCACGGCTTTCTTT. The chain links TRBV6-1 to TRBJ1-1, with a weak D call TRBD1 (5 bases). The germline V gene has CDR1 MNHNS and CDR2 SASEGT. With 3 bases removed from V and 11 bases from J, the gap between germline ends came to 13 bases. This CDR3 contains 12 residues.

The CDR3 coding sequence is TGCGCCAGCAGCTTTGAGGGTCCGGGGACCCAGTACTTC. Its protein product is CASSFEGPGTQYF. The chain links TRBV5-1 to TRBJ2-7; D is possibly TRBD2 (5 bases). The DNA end is a closer match to TRBJ2-5, so the J assignment may be wrong. The CDR3 sequence is 13 residues long. Germline V CDR1 and CDR2: SGHRS, YFSETQ.

This clonotype was recorded at least ten times. The rearrangement joins TRBV29-1 to TRBJ2-7, with TRBD2 identical over 9 bases. With V trimmed by 5 bases and J by 0 bases, 5 bases remained unmatched. Germline-derived CDR1 and CDR2 are SQVTM and ANQGSEA. CDR3 size: 14 residues. CDR3 coding DNA: TGCAGCGTTTCACCTAGCGGGGCCTCCTACGAGCAGTACTTC. This codes for CSVSPSGASYEQYF.

The rearrangement uses TRBV6-1 and TRBJ2-1; TRBD1 might be the D (5 bases). From germline, CDR1 is MNHNS and CDR2 SASEGT. With 7 bases removed from V and 6 bases from J, the gap between germline ends came to 16 bases. This CDR3 region has 14 residues. The CDR3 DNA reads TGTGCCAGCAAGACCTACCAGGGTCGCAATGAGCAGTTCTTC. Translating it yields CASKTYQGRNEQFF.

CDR3 loop: CSAPIRSGANVLTF. CDR3 sequence (DNA): TGCAGTGCTCCCATCCGATCTGGGGCCAACGTCCTGACTTTC. The chain couples TRBV20-1 to TRBJ2-6; D remains unclear. This CDR3 has 14 amino acids. CDR1 is DFQATT and CDR2 is SNEGSKA in the germline V gene (reference sequence). Deletions cut 5 bases from V and 1 base from J, with 9 bases between.

This clonotype came up a few times. The J gene is TRBJ1-2, the V gene TRBV4-1; D unclear. Germline CDR1 is MGHRA and CDR2 is YSYEKL. The CDR3 runs 14 residues. V was cut by 4 bases and J by 5 bases, with 14 bases left in between. CDR3 region: CASSPTGQYYGYTF. The CDR3 nucleotides read TGCGCCAGCAGCCCGACCGGGCAGTATTATGGCTACACCTTC.

The J gene is TRBJ2-3, the V gene TRBV6-1, with 13 bases identical to TRBD2. J gave up 10 bases and V 6 bases, and 4 bases lay outside the gene matches. The CDR3 spans 13 residues. Germline V CDR1 and CDR2: MNHNS, SASEGT. The CDR3 here is CASRTGLAGSQYF. CDR3 sequence (DNA): TGTGCCAGCAGAACGGGACTAGCGGGATCGCAGTATTTT.

In its sample, this clonotype was seen a few times. The gene calls are TRBV5-1 and TRBJ1-5; D gene uncertain. Germline assignment: CDR1 SGHRS and CDR2 YFSETQ. This CDR3 is built from 13 residues. Trimming took 4 bases from V and 3 from J, leaving 8 bases between them. CDR3 in amino acids: CASSEGSNQPQHF. The CDR3 DNA sequence: TGCGCCAGCAGCGAGGGTTCCAATCAGCCCCAGCATTTT.

This chain connects TRBV27 to TRBJ1-6; D gene unclear. The germline CDR1 and CDR2 sequences are MNHEY and SMNVEV (reference sequence). The CDR3 loop spans 15 amino acids. The germline V and J ends were trimmed by 6 bases and 3 bases, with 12 bases remaining between them. The CDR3: CASSPSAIYNSPLHF. In DNA, the CDR3 is TGTGCCAGCAGCCCCAGCGCAATCTATAATTCACCCCTCCACTTT.

This clonotype was detected only a few times. The chain links TRBV20-1 to TRBJ2-5; a weak D match, TRBD2 (6 bases). CDR3 length: 15 amino acids. Looked up from germline, CDR1 is DFQATT and CDR2 is SNEGSKA (reference sequence). The germline V and J ends were trimmed by 3 bases and 2 bases, with 16 bases remaining between them. The CDR3 DNA sequence: TGCAGTGCTAGGGCCGACTGGCTAGCGCAAGAGACCCAGTACTTC. Translation: CSARADWLAQETQYF.

This clonotype was counted once. J is TRBJ2-1 and V is TRBV20-1; 13 bases are a match to TRBD2. Germline CDR1 and CDR2: DFQATT and SNEGSKA (reference sequence). J lost 8 bases, V lost 2 bases, and 9 bases had no gene match. The CDR3 is made up of 16 amino acids. The CDR3 DNA reads as TGCAGTGCTAGATCCGGACTAGCGGGGGTTTCCGATGAGCAGTTCTTC. Amino acids: CSARSGLAGVSDEQFF.